The source of this T cell receptor beta chain is a study of blood T cell repertoires in COVID-19. Study at large: Whether acute or convalescent, the COVID-19 samples came from the United States, Italy and Spain.

Libraries were prepared by immunoSEQ multiplex PCR; TCRdb keeps only in-frame clonotypes and omits some of them. The repertoire holds roughly 220,000 clones, with roughly 84% as singletons. This CDR3 is 13 amino acids long. The V and J ends lost 6 bases and 2 bases respectively, with 10 bases between them. Germline V gene sequence: CDR1 MNHEY, CDR2 SVGAGI. Input material: peripheral blood. V is TRBV6-5 and J is TRBJ1-2; no firm D call. The receptor's source is a woman aged 55 to 70 who had recovered from COVID-19. CDR3 DNA sequence: TGTGCCAGCAGACCCCACGGGAACTATGGCTACACCTTC. Translation: CASRPHGNYGYTF.